This T cell receptor beta chain came from a study of chemoradiotherapy in HPV16-positive cancers. Regarding the study as a whole: Only two HPV16-positive patients supplied the functional HPV-specificity definition.

The method was immunoSEQ multiplex PCR; TCRdb's version includes in-frame clones alone and lacks a portion of them. The sample has under 50,000 clones; more than 65% are singletons. The CDR3 has 13 residues. V was trimmed by 0 bases and J by 6 bases, leaving 10 bases between them. Germline V CDR1 and CDR2: SGHRS, YFSETQ. Repertoires were sampled repeatedly during chemoradiotherapy. For this clone: Antigen: not known.

Here the sequenced sample was blood, taken from a patient who underwent chemoradiotherapy. The TCR was taken from a human donor with HPV-associated anogenital cancer. The chain employs TRBV5-1 and TRBJ2-7, with D perhaps assigned TRBD1 or TRBD2 (5 bases each). The CDR3 coding sequence is TGCGCCAGCAGCTTGGCGGGGCCCCTCGAGCAGTACTTC. It specifies CASSLAGPLEQYF.